This T cell receptor (beta chain) stems from a study of cytomegalovirus exposure and HLA in healthy donors. Study summary: HLA-typed donors were the source of approximately 85 million unique TCRs held in an early data release. Researchers found that less than 90% of a few hundred genotyped donors fell within the Caucasian-associated ancestry cluster.

Primers for the PCR totalled 60 Vbeta and 13 Jbeta. The method was immunoSEQ multiplex PCR; TCRdb's version includes in-frame clones alone and lacks a portion of them. The profile shows about 170,000 clones, roughly 80% of them singletons. Study findings and constraints: Researchers had no immune exposure information except CMV serostatus available. Previous analysis showed most TCR beta V segments were productive about 90% or about 30% of the time.

On this clone itself: Its antigen is not identified.

Germline-derived CDR1 and CDR2 are MNHEY and SVGAGI. The CDR3 spans 13 residues. Trimming cost V 7 bases and J 4 bases, with 14 bases left between them. The chain joins TRBV6-5 to TRBJ2-7; D possibly corresponds to TRBD1 (6 bases). The material sequenced was PBMCs. The sequence came from a woman aged 18-35 years in good health and CMV-seronegative. CDR3 DNA sequence: TGTGCCAGCAATGGCAGGGGCTTGTACGAGCAGTACTTC. This translates into CASNGRGLYEQYF.